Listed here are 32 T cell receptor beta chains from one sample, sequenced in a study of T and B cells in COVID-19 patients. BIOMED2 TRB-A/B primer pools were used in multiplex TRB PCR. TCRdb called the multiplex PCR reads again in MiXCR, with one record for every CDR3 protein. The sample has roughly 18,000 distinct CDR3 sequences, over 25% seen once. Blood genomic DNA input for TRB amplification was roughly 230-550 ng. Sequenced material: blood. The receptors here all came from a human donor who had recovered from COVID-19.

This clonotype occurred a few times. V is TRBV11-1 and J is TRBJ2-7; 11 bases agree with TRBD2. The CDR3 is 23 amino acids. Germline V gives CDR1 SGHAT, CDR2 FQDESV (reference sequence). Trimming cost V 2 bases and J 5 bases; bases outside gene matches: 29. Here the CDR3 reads CASSLSWAAQTFSGGAGIDEQYF. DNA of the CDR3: TGTGCCAGCAGCTTAAGTTGGGCAGCCCAAACTTTTAGCGGGGGGGCCGGCATTGACGAGCAGTACTTC.

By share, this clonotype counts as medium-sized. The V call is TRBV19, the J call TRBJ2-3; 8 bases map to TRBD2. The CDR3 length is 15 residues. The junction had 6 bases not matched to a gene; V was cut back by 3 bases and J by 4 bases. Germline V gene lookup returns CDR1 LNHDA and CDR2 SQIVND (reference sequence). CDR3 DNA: TGTGCCAGTAGTATCTTCGGGGGGGAGGCAGATACGCAGTATTTT. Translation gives CASSIFGGEADTQYF.

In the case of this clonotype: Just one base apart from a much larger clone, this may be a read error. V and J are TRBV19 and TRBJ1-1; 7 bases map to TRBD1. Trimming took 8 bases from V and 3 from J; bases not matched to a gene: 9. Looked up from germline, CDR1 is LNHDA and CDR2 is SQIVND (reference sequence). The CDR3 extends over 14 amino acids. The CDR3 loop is CASGVRGGDTEAFF. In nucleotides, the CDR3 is TGTGCCAGTGGTGTCAGGGGGGGGGACACTGAAGCTTTCTTT.

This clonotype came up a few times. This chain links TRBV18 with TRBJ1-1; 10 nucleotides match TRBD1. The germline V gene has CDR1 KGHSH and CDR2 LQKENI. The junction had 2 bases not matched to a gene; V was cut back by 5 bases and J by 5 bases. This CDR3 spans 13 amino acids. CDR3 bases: TGTGCCAGCTCAGGACAGGGGGAGACTGAAGCTTTCTTT. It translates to CASSGQGETEAFF.

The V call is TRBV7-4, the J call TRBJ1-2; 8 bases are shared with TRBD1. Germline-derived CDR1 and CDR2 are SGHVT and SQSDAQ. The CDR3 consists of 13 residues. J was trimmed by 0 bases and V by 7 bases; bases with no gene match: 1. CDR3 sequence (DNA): TGTGCCAGCAAGACAGGGGCTAACTATGGCTACACCTTC. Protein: CASKTGANYGYTF.

The DNA of the CDR3 is TGTGCCAGCTCACCGCTACCGGGGGGAATAAAAGGACAGCCCCAGCATTTT. This encodes CASSPLPGGIKGQPQHF. The chain uses TRBV18 and TRBJ1-5; maybe TRBD1 (5 bases). Trimming left V 3 bases short and J 7 bases short, with 22 bases between. The CDR3 sequence is 17 residues long. From germline, CDR1 is KGHSH and CDR2 LQKENI.

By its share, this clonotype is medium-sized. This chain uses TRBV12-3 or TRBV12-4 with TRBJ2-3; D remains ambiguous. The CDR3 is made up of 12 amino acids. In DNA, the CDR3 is TGTGCTATGGGGTCGGGCACAGATACGCAGTATTTT. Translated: CAMGSGTDTQYF.

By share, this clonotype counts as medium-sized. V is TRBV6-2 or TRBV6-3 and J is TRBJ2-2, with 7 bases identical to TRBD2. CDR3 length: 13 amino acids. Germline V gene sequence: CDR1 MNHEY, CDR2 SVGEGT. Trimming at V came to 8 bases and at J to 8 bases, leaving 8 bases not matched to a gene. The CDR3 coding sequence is TGTGCCAGCTTCCCACGGGGGGAAGGGGAGCTGTTTTTT. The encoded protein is CASFPRGEGELFF.

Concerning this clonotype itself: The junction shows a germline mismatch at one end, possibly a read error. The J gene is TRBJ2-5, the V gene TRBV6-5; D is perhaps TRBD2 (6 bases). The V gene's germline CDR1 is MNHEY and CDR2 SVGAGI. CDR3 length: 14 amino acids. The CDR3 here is CASSYSGSQETQCF. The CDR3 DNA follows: TGTGCCAGCAGTTACTCCGGGAGCCAAGAGACCCAGTGCTTC.

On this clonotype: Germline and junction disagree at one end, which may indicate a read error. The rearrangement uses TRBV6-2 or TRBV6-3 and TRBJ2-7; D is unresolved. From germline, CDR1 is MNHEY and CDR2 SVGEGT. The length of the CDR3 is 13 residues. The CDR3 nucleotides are TGTGCCAGCAGTTACCCTCTCCAAGAGACCCAGCACTTC. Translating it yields CASSYPLQETQHF.

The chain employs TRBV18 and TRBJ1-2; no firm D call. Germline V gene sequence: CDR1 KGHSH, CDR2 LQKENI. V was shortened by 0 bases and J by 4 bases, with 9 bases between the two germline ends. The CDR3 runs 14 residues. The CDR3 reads CASSPPVRSYGYTF. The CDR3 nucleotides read TGTGCCAGCTCACCACCGGTTCGCAGCTATGGCTACACCTTC.

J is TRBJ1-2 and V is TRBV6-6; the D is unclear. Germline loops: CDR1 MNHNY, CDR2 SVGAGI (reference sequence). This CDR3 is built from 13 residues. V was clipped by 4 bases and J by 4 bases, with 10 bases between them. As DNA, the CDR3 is TGTGCCAGCAGTTCATTCGCTTCCTATGGCTACACCTTC. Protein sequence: CASSSFASYGYTF.

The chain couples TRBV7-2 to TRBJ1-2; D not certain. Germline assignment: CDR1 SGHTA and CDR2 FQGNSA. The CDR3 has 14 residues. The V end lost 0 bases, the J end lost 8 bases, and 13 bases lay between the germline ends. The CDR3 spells CASSLATASGGYTF. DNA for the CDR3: TGTGCCAGCAGCTTAGCCACAGCATCGGGCGGCTACACCTTC.

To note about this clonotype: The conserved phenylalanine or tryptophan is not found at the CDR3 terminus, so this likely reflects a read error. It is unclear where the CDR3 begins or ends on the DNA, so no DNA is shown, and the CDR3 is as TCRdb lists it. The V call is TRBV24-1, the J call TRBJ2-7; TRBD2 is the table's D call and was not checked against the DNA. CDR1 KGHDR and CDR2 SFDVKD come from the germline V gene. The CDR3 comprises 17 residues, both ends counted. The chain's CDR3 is CATSGLAGPGPARRAVL.

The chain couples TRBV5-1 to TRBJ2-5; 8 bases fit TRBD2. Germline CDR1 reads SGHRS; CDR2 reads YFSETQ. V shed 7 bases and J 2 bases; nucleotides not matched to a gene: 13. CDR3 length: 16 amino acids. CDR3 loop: CASRIYSGGQQETQYF. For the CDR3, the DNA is TGCGCCAGCCGCATCTACTCGGGGGGGCAACAAGAGACCCAGTACTTC. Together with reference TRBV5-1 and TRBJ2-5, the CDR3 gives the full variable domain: KAGVTQTPRYLIKTRGQQVTLSCSPISGHRSVSWYQQTPGQGLQFLFEYFSETQRNKGNFPGRFSGRQFSNSRSEMNVSTLELGDSALYLCASRIYSGGQQETQYFGPGTRLLVL.

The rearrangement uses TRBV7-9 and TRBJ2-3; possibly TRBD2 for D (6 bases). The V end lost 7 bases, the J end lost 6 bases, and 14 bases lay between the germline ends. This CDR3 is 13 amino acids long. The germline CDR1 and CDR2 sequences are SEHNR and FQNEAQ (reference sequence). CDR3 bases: TGTGCCAGCAAGGGACTCGTTATGGATACGCAGTATTTT. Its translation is CASKGLVMDTQYF.

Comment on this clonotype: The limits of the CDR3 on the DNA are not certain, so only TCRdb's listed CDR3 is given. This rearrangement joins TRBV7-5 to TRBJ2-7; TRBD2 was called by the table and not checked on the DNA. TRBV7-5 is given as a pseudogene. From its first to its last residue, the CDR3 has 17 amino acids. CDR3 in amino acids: CISVPAARRLAGCEQYF.

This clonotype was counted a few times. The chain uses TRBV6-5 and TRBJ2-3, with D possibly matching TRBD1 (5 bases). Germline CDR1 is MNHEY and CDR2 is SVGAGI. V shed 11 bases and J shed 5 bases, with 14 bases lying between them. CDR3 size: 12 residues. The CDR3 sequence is CASVGVGDTQYF. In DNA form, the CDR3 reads TGTGCCTCGGTAGGGGTTGGAGATACGCAGTATTTT.

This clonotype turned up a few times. The CDR3 protein is CASSDSDSNEQFF. CDR3 DNA: TGTGCCAGCAGTGACTCGGATAGTAATGAGCAGTTCTTC. This chain joins TRBV6-4 and TRBJ2-1; D uncertain. Trimming removed 0 bases at V and 7 bases at J, with 7 bases between. The germline V gene has CDR1 MRHNA and CDR2 SNTAGT. The CDR3 contains 13 residues.

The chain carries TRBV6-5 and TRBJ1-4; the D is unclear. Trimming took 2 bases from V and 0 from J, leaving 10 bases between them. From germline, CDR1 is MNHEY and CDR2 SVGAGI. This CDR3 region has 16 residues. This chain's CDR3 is CASSYLVFATNEKLFF. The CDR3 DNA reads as TGTGCCAGCAGTTACCTGGTTTTCGCAACTAATGAAAAACTGTTTTTT.

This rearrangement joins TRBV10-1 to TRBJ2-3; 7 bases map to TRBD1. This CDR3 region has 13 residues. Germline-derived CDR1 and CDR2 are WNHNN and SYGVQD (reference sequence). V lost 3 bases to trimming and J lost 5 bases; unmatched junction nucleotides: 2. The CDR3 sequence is CASSDTGEDTQYF. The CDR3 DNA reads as TGCGCCAGCAGTGATACAGGGGAAGATACGCAGTATTTT.

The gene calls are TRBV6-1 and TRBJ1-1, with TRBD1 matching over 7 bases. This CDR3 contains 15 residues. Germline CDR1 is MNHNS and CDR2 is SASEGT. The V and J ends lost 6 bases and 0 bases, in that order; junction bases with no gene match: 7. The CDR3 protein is CASRGQFSMNTEAFF. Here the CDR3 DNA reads TGTGCCAGCAGGGGACAGTTTTCAATGAACACTGAAGCTTTCTTT.

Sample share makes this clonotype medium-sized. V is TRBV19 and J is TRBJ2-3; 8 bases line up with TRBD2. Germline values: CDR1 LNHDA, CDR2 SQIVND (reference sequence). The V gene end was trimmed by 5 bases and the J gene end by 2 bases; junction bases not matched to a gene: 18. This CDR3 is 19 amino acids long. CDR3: CASSGPLAGGGPSTDTQYF. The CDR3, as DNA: TGTGCCAGTAGTGGACCCCTCGCCGGCGGGGGGCCCTCCACAGATACGCAGTATTTT.

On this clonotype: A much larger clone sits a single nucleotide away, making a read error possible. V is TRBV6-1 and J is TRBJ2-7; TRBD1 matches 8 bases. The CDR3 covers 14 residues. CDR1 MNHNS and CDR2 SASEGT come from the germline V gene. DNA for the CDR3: TGTGCCAGCATTGAAAGGACAGGGAACAACGAGCAGTACTTC. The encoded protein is CASIERTGNNEQYF.

The DNA for the CDR3 is TGCAGTGCTAGAGACCCCCAGCGGGGGATCGCAGATACGCAGTATTTT. Its translation is CSARDPQRGIADTQYF. The chain carries TRBV20-1 and TRBJ2-3; 8 nucleotides line up with TRBD2. Germline-derived CDR1 and CDR2 are DFQATT and SNEGSKA (reference sequence). The V gene end was trimmed by 0 bases and the J gene end by 4 bases; junction bases not matched to a gene: 9. The CDR3 covers 16 residues.

The CDR3 DNA sequence: TGTGCCAGCAGCTTGGGACACCCCACCGGGGAGCTGTTTTTT. Its translation: CASSLGHPTGELFF. This chain links TRBV5-6 with TRBJ2-2; no reliable D call. CDR3 length: 14 residues. Germline-derived CDR1 and CDR2 are SGHDT and YYEEEE. V lost 0 bases and J lost 4, with 7 bases in between.

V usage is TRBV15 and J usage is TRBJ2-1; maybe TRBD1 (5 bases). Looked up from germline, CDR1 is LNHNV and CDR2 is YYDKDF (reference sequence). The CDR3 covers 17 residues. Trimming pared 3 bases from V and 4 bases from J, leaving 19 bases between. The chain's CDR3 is CATSSLDSMSTYNEQFF. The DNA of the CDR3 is TGTGCCACCAGCAGTCTTGACAGCATGTCGACTTACAATGAGCAGTTCTTC.

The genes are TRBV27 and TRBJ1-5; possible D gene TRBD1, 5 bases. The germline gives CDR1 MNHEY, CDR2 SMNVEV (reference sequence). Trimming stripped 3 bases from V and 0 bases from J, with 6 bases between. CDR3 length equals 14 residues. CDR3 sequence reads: CASSFGGSNQPQHF. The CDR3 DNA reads TGTGCCAGCAGTTTTGGGGGTAGCAATCAGCCCCAGCATTTT.

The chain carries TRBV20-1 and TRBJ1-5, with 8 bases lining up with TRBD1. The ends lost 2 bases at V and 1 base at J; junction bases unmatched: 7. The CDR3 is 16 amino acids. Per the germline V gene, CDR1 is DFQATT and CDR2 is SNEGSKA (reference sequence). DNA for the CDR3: TGCAGTGCTAGACGACAGGGGTCGGGGAGCAATCAGCCCCAGCATTTT. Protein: CSARRQGSGSNQPQHF.

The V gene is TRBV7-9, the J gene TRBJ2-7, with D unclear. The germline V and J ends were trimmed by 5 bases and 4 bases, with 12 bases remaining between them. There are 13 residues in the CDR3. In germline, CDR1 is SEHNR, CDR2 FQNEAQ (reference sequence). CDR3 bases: TGTGCCAGCAGCCCTGATTGGGGTTACGAGCAGTACTTC. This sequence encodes CASSPDWGYEQYF.

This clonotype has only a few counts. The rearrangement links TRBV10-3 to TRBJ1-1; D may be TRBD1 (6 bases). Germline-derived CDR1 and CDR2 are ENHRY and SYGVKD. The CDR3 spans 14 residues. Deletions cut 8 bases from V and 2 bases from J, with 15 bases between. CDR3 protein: CAIQSTGVNTEAFF. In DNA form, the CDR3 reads TGTGCCATCCAATCGACAGGTGTAAACACTGAAGCTTTCTTT.

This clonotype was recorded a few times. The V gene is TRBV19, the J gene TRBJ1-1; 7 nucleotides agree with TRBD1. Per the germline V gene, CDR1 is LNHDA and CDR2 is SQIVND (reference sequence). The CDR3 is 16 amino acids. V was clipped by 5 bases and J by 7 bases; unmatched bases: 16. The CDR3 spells CASSPARQGRWVEAFF. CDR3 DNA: TGTGCCAGTAGTCCCGCTCGACAGGGCCGATGGGTTGAAGCTTTCTTT.